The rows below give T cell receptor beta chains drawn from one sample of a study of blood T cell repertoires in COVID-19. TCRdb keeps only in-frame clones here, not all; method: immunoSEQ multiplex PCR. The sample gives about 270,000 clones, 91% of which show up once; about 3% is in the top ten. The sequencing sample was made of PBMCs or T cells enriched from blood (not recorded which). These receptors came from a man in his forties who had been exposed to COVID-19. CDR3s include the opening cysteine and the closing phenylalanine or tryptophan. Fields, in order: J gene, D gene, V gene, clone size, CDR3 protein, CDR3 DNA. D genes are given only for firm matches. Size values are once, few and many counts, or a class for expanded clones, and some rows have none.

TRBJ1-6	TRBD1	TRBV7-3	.	CASSPTGANSPLHF	TGTGCCAGCAGCCCGACAGGGGCCAATTCACCCCTCCACTTT
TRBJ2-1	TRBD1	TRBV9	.	CASSALGGTTGQGNEQFF	TGTGCCAGCAGCGCCCTCGGCGGGACCACAGGACAGGGCAATGAGCAGTTCTTC
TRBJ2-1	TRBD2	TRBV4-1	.	CASSQENSGTSGRGHEQFF	TGCGCCAGCAGCCAAGAGAATTCCGGGACTAGCGGGAGAGGGCATGAGCAGTTCTTC
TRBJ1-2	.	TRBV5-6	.	CASYGRAYGYTF	TGTGCCAGTTATGGCAGGGCCTATGGCTACACCTTC
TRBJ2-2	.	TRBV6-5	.	CASRSGTGELFF	TGTGCCAGCAGGTCAGGTACCGGGGAGCTGTTTTTT
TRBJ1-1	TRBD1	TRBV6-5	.	CASTRPGQENTEAFF	TGTGCCAGCACCCGACCCGGACAGGAGAACACTGAAGCTTTCTTT
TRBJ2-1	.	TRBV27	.	CASSFGGTYNEQFF	TGTGCCAGCAGTTTCGGGGGTACCTACAATGAGCAGTTCTTC
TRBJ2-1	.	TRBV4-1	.	CASSQADSSYNEQFF	TGCGCCAGCAGCCAAGCGGACAGCTCCTACAATGAGCAGTTCTTC
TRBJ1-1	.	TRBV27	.	CASSPTRVMNTEAFF	TGTGCCAGCAGTCCGACCAGGGTTATGAACACTGAAGCTTTCTTT
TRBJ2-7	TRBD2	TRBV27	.	CASRSSGRSYEQYF	TGTGCCAGCAGGTCTAGCGGGAGATCTTACGAGCAGTACTTC
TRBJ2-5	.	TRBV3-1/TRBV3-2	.	CASSQEGLPRGGNGVETQYF	TGTGCCAGCAGCCAAGAGGGGCTACCTAGGGGCGGGAACGGGGTGGAGACCCAGTACTTC
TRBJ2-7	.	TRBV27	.	CASSSYNEQYF	TGTGCCAGCAGTTCCTATAACGAGCAGTACTTC
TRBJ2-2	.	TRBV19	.	CASRTEDRTLTGELFF	TGTGCCAGTAGGACAGAGGACCGTACACTTACCGGGGAGCTGTTTTTT
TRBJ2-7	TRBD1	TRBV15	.	CATSDRVSEQYF	TGTGCCACCAGCGACAGGGTGTCCGAGCAGTACTTC
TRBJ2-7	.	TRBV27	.	CASSGQGTYEQYF	TGTGCCAGCAGTGGTCAGGGAACCTACGAGCAGTACTTC
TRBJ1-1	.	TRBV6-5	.	CASSYRAEGTEAFF	TGTGCCAGCAGTTACAGGGCTGAGGGCACTGAAGCTTTCTTT
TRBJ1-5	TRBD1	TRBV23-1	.	CASSQLQGAYFNQPQHF	TGCGCCAGCAGTCAACTACAGGGGGCATATTTCAATCAGCCCCAGCATTTT
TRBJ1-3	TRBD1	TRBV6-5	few	CASIGTAGNTIYF	TGTGCCAGCATCGGGACAGCTGGAAACACCATATATTTT
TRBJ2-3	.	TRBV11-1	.	CASSPGLTDTQYF	TGTGCCAGCAGCCCAGGACTAACAGATACGCAGTATTTT
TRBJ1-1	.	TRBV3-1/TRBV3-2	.	CASSQDRRLRNTEAFF	TGTGCCAGCAGCCAAGATCGCCGACTCCGAAACACTGAAGCTTTCTTT
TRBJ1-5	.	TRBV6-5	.	CASRALGPEQPQHF	TGTGCCAGCAGGGCCTTAGGCCCGGAGCAGCCCCAGCATTTT
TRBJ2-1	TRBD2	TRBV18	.	CASSPPRLAGEGEQFF	TGTGCCAGCTCACCACCCCGGCTAGCGGGAGAGGGGGAGCAGTTCTTC
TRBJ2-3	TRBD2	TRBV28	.	CASKREGADTQYF	TGTGCCAGTAAGCGGGAGGGGGCAGATACGCAGTATTTT